This is a list of T cell receptor beta chains from one sample in a study of cytotoxic CD8 clonotypes in ibrutinib-treated CLL. The assay was immunoSEQ multiplex PCR, and TCRdb's table has in-frame clones only and misses some. The sample lists about 250,000 clones, 70% occurring once. This material consisted of PBMCs, taken after 24 months of ibrutinib treatment. All receptors come from a human donor with chronic lymphocytic leukemia. Both conserved end residues are part of each CDR3. The order of the fields is J gene, D gene, clone size, V gene, CDR3 DNA, CDR3 protein. D genes are given only for firm matches. Not every row has a clone size; where given, it reads once, few, many or a size class.

>TRBJ1-2|NA|NA|TRBV15
TGTGCCACCAGCAGAGATACCCCTCCGGGGGAGTCTAACTATGGCTACACCTTC
CATSRDTPPGESNYGYTF
>TRBJ2-7|NA|few|TRBV6-5
TGTGCCAGCAGCCGGGACATGCACGAGCAGTACTTC
CASSRDMHEQYF
>TRBJ1-5|NA|few|TRBV15
TGTGCCACCAGCATTGAGGGTTGGGAGTATCAGCCCCAGCATTTT
CATSIEGWEYQPQHF
>TRBJ2-3|TRBD2|NA|TRBV6-5
TGTGCCAGCAGTTATTCGGGAGGGAGGACAGATACGCAGTATTTT
CASSYSGGRTDTQYF
>TRBJ2-3|TRBD2|NA|TRBV7-3
TGTGCCAGCAGCTTAACTAGCGGGAAGGCAGATACGCAGTATTTT
CASSLTSGKADTQYF
>TRBJ2-7|NA|NA|TRBV10-1
TGCGCCAGCAGTGACCACGGGAAAGAGGGGAGCGAGCAGTACTTC
CASSDHGKEGSEQYF
>TRBJ2-4|NA|NA|TRBV19
TGTGCCAGTATAGGAGTAGCCAAAAACATTCAGTACTTC
CASIGVAKNIQYF
>TRBJ1-2|NA|few|TRBV4-2
TGTGCCAGCAGCCAAGGGACAGCCTATGGCTACACCTTC
CASSQGTAYGYTF
>TRBJ1-1|NA|NA|TRBV5-5
TGTGCCAGCAGCTCGGAATTCGACGGACCGACTTTCTTT
CASSSEFDGPTFF
>TRBJ2-1|NA|once|TRBV10-3
TGTGCCATCAGTCCCGGACAGATTTACAATGAGCAGTTCTTC
CAISPGQIYNEQFF
>TRBJ2-3|NA|NA|TRBV10-3
TGTGCCATCAGTGAGCGAGGGGGAGTGGGAGATACGCAGTATTTT
CAISERGGVGDTQYF
>TRBJ2-7|TRBD2|NA|TRBV27
TGTGCCAGCAAGGGTAGATTGACTAGCGGCCCCTACGAGCAGTACTTC
CASKGRLTSGPYEQYF
>TRBJ2-4|TRBD1|NA|TRBV6-5
TGTGCCAGCAGCTCCCAAGGGACAGGGATTGTTCAGTACTTC
CASSSQGTGIVQYF
>TRBJ2-7|TRBD2|NA|TRBV28
TGTGCCAGCTTGCTAGCGGGAGGTCACGAGCAGTACTTC
CASLLAGGHEQYF
>TRBJ2-1|NA|NA|TRBV4-1
TGCGCCAGCAGCTCCGAAGGCTTCCCTGTGGATAATGAGCAGTTCTTC
CASSSEGFPVDNEQFF
>TRBJ2-7|NA|NA|TRBV6-1
TGTGCCGGTCTCCGGGACACCGGAGGGGAGCAGTACTTC
CAGLRDTGGEQYF
>TRBJ2-7|TRBD1|NA|TRBV20-1
TGCAGTGCACAGACAGGGCTCGAGCAGTACTTC
CSAQTGLEQYF
>TRBJ2-5|NA|NA|TRBV5-1
TGCGCCAGCAGCTCCGTCCGGGACGGGAGCCCCCGAGAAGAGACCCAGTACTTC
CASSSVRDGSPREETQYF
>TRBJ2-2|NA|NA|TRBV6-5
TGTGCCAGCAGTTCCCCCGGGGAGCTGTTTTTT
CASSSPGELFF
>TRBJ1-5|NA|NA|TRBV2
TGTGCCAGCAGTTCCGACGGGGACAATCAGCCCCAGCATTTT
CASSSDGDNQPQHF
>TRBJ2-3|NA|NA|TRBV5-1
TGCGCCAGCAGCTTGGGGGGTCCCACAGATACGCAGTATTTT
CASSLGGPTDTQYF
>TRBJ2-1|NA|NA|TRBV11-3
TGTGCCAGCAGCTTAGTAGGAAACAATGAGCAGTTCTTC
CASSLVGNNEQFF
>TRBJ2-1|NA|NA|TRBV27
TGTGCCAGCTCGACAGGCAACAATGAGCAGTTCTTC
CASSTGNNEQFF
>TRBJ1-1|NA|NA|TRBV6-5
TGTGCCAGCAACCAGGGCCCTGAAGCTTTCTTT
CASNQGPEAFF
>TRBJ2-5|TRBD2|once|TRBV9
TGTGCCAGCAGCGTAGGGGTAGCGGGAGGGAGGGAGACCCAGTACTTC
CASSVGVAGGRETQYF
>TRBJ2-1|NA|once|TRBV6-6
TGTGCCAGCAGTTACGGGCAGCCTGAGCAGTTCTTC
CASSYGQPEQFF
>TRBJ2-7|NA|NA|TRBV29-1
TGCAGCGTTATAGGGGGACTCCACTCCTACGAGCAGTACTTC
CSVIGGLHSYEQYF
>TRBJ1-2|TRBD1|few|TRBV7-3
TGTGCCAGCAGCTCGCCCGGGACAGGGTTTAACTATGGCTACACCTTC
CASSSPGTGFNYGYTF
>TRBJ1-3|NA|once|TRBV28
TGTGCCAGCAGCCTTAAAGGAAACACCATATATTTT
CASSLKGNTIYF
>TRBJ2-5|NA|NA|TRBV20-1
TGCAGTGCTCAGCTTTCGGAGACCCAGTACTTC
CSAQLSETQYF
>TRBJ1-5|NA|few|TRBV28
TGTGCCAGCAGTTTAGTCAATCAGCCCCAGCATTTT
CASSLVNQPQHF
>TRBJ2-1|NA|few|TRBV7-3
TGTGCCAGCAGCTTACGGGGGCTAGCGGATGAGCAGTTCTTC
CASSLRGLADEQFF
>TRBJ1-1|NA|NA|TRBV7-7
TGTGCTAGCAGCTTGACCATCGACACTGAAGCTTTCTTT
CASSLTIDTEAFF
>TRBJ2-3|NA|NA|TRBV4-3
TGCGCCAGCAGCCCCGGAGGAGGGCCAGATACGCAGTATTTT
CASSPGGGPDTQYF
>TRBJ1-2|TRBD1|NA|TRBV11-2
TGTGCCAGCAGCTTAGGGACGAGACAGGGGGCTGGCTACACCTTC
CASSLGTRQGAGYTF
>TRBJ2-3|NA|NA|TRBV7-9
TGTGCCAGCAGCTTAGGGGGCAGGGGAGGACTCCCGCAGTATTTT
CASSLGGRGGLPQYF
>TRBJ1-5|NA|NA|TRBV27
TGTGCCAGCCGGCGGGGGGGCAATCAGCCCCAGCATTTT
CASRRGGNQPQHF
>TRBJ2-1|TRBD2|NA|TRBV2
TGTGCCAGCACCCCGACCCCACCCCCTCGCGGGAGGGGCGATGAGCAGTTCTTC
CASTPTPPPRGRGDEQFF
>TRBJ2-7|TRBD2|NA|TRBV7-2
TGTGCCAGCAGCTCCACTAGCGGAAATTACGAGCAGTACTTC
CASSSTSGNYEQYF
>TRBJ1-4|NA|few|TRBV27
TGTGCCAGCCAAAGCCTCTCGAAAAAACTGTTTTTT
CASQSLSKKLFF
>TRBJ1-1|NA|few|TRBV6-5
TGTGCCAGCAGTTACTCGATCGGGGAAGCTTTCTTT
CASSYSIGEAFF
>TRBJ2-2|TRBD1|NA|TRBV6-6
TGTGCCAGCAGTTTGAGACAGGGGCCCGGGGAGCTGTTTTTT
CASSLRQGPGELFF
>TRBJ2-1|TRBD1|NA|TRBV7-9
TGTGCCAGCAGCCTATCAAGCATGGGACAGGGTATAGGGGTAGTAGGGTTCTTC
CASSLSSMGQGIGVVGFF
>TRBJ2-3|TRBD2|NA|TRBV30
TGTGCCTGGAGTCCGGGACTAGCGGGAGTGAAAGATACGCAGTATTTT
CAWSPGLAGVKDTQYF
>TRBJ1-2|NA|NA|TRBV30
TGTGCCTGGATGGGGGAGAGAAACTATGGCTACACCTTC
CAWMGERNYGYTF
>TRBJ2-3|NA|NA|TRBV15
TGTGCCACCAGCAGAGATCGCGGGGAAGATACGCAGTATTTT
CATSRDRGEDTQYF
>TRBJ2-5|NA|NA|TRBV5-5
TGTGCCAGCAGTCTCGGCAGGGCCACGGAGACCCAGTACTTC
CASSLGRATETQYF
>TRBJ2-7|TRBD2|NA|TRBV2
TGTGCCAGCAGGCAGATCCGGGCGGGAGTTCGGTACGAGCAGTACTTC
CASRQIRAGVRYEQYF
>TRBJ1-2|NA|few|TRBV28
TGTGCCAGCAGTCCTGCTGACTATGGCTACACCTTC
CASSPADYGYTF
>TRBJ1-1|NA|NA|TRBV6-5
TGTGCCAGCAGAGGATGGGGGGGAGACACTGAAGCTTTCTTT
CASRGWGGDTEAFF
>TRBJ1-6|TRBD1|NA|TRBV5-4
TGTGCCAGCAGCTCTACTAAACAAGGGGGCATTAATAATTCACCCCTCCACTTT
CASSSTKQGGINNSPLHF